Described below is a single TCR beta chain sequence and its context. Trimming cost V 1 base and J 4 bases; bases outside gene matches: 3. CDR1 is SGHAT and CDR2 is FQNNGV in the germline V gene. CDR3 length: 15 residues. Under the authors' procedure: Reference gene primers were amplified, and this amplification served to estimate nucleated cell counts. TCRdb's copy holds only in-frame clones and misses some; the assay was immunoSEQ multiplex PCR. That table furnishes V, J and clone size, whereas the DNA furnished D and trimming. Seen here are roughly 300,000 clones, approximately 85% observed once, and the top ten hold 13%. This entry belongs to a study of blood T cell repertoires in COVID-19. The wider study: Both acute and convalescent COVID-19 samples were obtained from the United States, Italy and Spain. T cells, B-cell-depleted T cells, or PBMCs supplied cDNA or gDNA.

The origin of this receptor is a human donor in a cohort sampled during active COVID-19. The material sequenced was peripheral blood. The chain joins TRBV11-2 to TRBJ2-3; TRBD1 aligns across 9 bases. The CDR3 sequence is CASSLVGQGPDTQYF. CDR3 DNA: TGTGCCAGCAGCTTAGTTGGACAGGGGCCAGATACGCAGTATTTT.